This T cell receptor beta chain was sequenced in a study of blood T cells in healthy people across ages. Sample-barcoded 5' priming and a J-beta primer mix drove a second PCR of about 6 to 11 cycles. A template-switch adaptor that had 12 random nucleotides put a tag on each cDNA molecule. Individual samples furnished no less than 3 million CDR3-containing paired-end reads apiece. TCRdb itself ran the 5' RACE reads through MiXCR, one entry per CDR3 protein. The sample lists around 1,900,000 distinct CDR3 sequences; more than 35% were seen once. All donors came from Russia, were Caucasian and healthy, and spanned ages roughly 6 to 100. At least 5 micrograms of total RNA were extracted per sample. With respect to this clonotype: A much larger clone differs from this one at a single base, so this may be a read error.

The receptor was derived from a human donor in good health. Sequencing was done on a sample of blood.

CDR3 sequence reads: CASGGYGQYF. In nucleotides, the CDR3 is TGTGCCAGCGGGGGATACGGGCAGTACTTC. The chain is built from TRBV27 and TRBJ2-7, with D possibly being TRBD1 or TRBD2 (5 bases each). The germline V gene has CDR1 MNHEY and CDR2 SMNVEV (reference sequence). This CDR3 spans 10 amino acids.